Below are 26 T cell receptor beta chains sequenced from a single sample in a study of OX40 agonist ivuxolimab in advanced cancers. Measured with immunoSEQ multiplex PCR; TCRdb has only the in-frame clones, and not every one. Among some 60,000 clones listed, 91% were seen once. The sample was CD4+ or CD8+ T cells sorted from blood, taken in a trial of the OX40 agonist ivuxolimab. Receptor source: an adult with an advanced solid tumor such as melanoma, head and neck, liver or kidney cancer.

This clone was seen a single time. The chain employs TRBV19 and TRBJ2-1; D might be TRBD1 (8 bases). The V gene lost 6 bases and the J gene lost 12 bases, with 15 bases spanning the gap. This CDR3 region has 12 residues. Germline V gives CDR1 LNHDA, CDR2 SQIVND (reference sequence). CDR3 residues: CASSYRGEGQFF. In DNA, the CDR3 is TGTGCCAGTAGCTACAGGGGGGAGGGGCAGTTCTTC.

CDR3: CASSPPGTANTEAFF. The CDR3 coding sequence is TGCGCCAGCAGTCCTCCCGGGACAGCGAACACTGAAGCTTTCTTT. This sequence joins TRBV23-1 and TRBJ1-1, with TRBD1 matching over 7 bases. TRBV23-1 is an open reading frame whose function is uncertain. This CDR3 has 15 amino acids. V gave up 4 bases and J gave up 1 base; unmatched junction bases: 6.

The genes are TRBV4-3 and TRBJ1-5; unclear D gene. Germline CDR1 is LGHNA and CDR2 is YSLEER. There are 15 residues in the CDR3. V shed 4 bases and J shed 1 base, with 11 bases lying between them. As DNA, the CDR3 is TGCGCCAGCAGCCCAAAGGTAGGAAGCAATCAGCCCCAGCATTTT. It encodes CASSPKVGSNQPQHF.

The chain employs TRBV7-2 and TRBJ2-3; 8 bases are a match to TRBD2. The CDR3 sequence is 15 residues long. V lost 4 bases and J lost 4; bases outside the gene matches: 7. CDR1 SGHTA and CDR2 FQGNSA come from the germline V gene. The CDR3 sequence is CASSYQAGRADTQYF. The CDR3 DNA follows: TGTGCCAGCAGCTACCAAGCCGGGAGGGCAGATACGCAGTATTTT.

V and J are TRBV7-9 and TRBJ2-3; no firm D call. Looked up from germline, CDR1 is SEHNR and CDR2 is FQNEAQ (reference sequence). CDR3 length: 13 amino acids. Trimming cost V 1 base and J 6 bases, with 8 bases left between them. Here the CDR3 reads CASSLGSLDTQYF. DNA for the CDR3: TGTGCCAGCAGCTTAGGGAGCCTCGATACGCAGTATTTT.

CDR3: CASSQDGRGSLKKTQYF. The CDR3 bases are TGCGCCAGCAGCCAAGATGGAAGGGGATCATTGAAAAAGACCCAGTACTTC. The V gene is TRBV4-1, the J gene TRBJ2-5; tentative D call: TRBD1 (5 bases). V was clipped by 0 bases and J by 6 bases, with 20 bases between them. Per germline, CDR1 MGHRA and CDR2 YSYEKL. The CDR3 has 17 residues.

This rearrangement joins TRBV2 to TRBJ2-1; the D gene is possibly TRBD2 (5 bases). The V gene lost 0 bases and the J gene lost 0 bases, with 9 bases spanning the gap. This CDR3 region has 16 residues. Germline values: CDR1 SNHLY, CDR2 FYNNEI. CDR3 amino acids: CASSEAPSYSYNEQFF. CDR3 bases: TGTGCCAGCAGTGAAGCTCCTAGCTACTCCTACAATGAGCAGTTCTTC.

The chain recombines TRBV5-1 with TRBJ2-3, with 9 bases that match TRBD1. Germline CDR1 reads SGHRS; CDR2 reads YFSETQ. The CDR3 spans 16 residues. With 0 bases clipped from V and 3 bases from J, the junction kept 5 bases outside the gene matches. The CDR3 here is CASSLDGTGLTDTQYF. The DNA of the CDR3 is TGCGCCAGCAGCTTGGATGGGACAGGGTTGACAGATACGCAGTATTTT.

V gene TRBV6-5 combines with J gene TRBJ2-5, with unresolved D. The CDR3 length is 14 residues. Trimming removed 8 bases from V and 2 bases from J, with 15 bases in between. Germline CDR1 MNHEY, CDR2 SVGAGI. The CDR3, as DNA: TGTGCCAGCGAAATACAACGACATCAAGAGACCCAGTACTTC. Amino acid sequence: CASEIQRHQETQYF.

This clone was found once. The V call is TRBV7-9, the J call TRBJ2-1, with a tentative D call TRBD2 (6 bases). This CDR3 is built from 19 residues. V was shortened by 4 bases and J by 6 bases, with 28 bases between the two germline ends. CDR1 is SEHNR, CDR2 FQNEAQ, per germline (reference sequence). CDR3 amino acids: CASSSTGTPRASEGNEQFF. The CDR3 coding sequence is TGTGCCAGCAGCTCGACCGGGACCCCCCGGGCCTCGGAGGGCAATGAGCAGTTCTTC.

The genes are TRBV7-9 and TRBJ2-1; D unresolved. Germline CDR1 and CDR2: SEHNR and FQNEAQ (reference sequence). There are 14 residues in the CDR3. V was pared by 0 bases and J by 7 bases, with 10 bases between. The CDR3: CASSLALTGNEQFF. The CDR3 DNA is TGTGCCAGCAGCTTAGCACTAACGGGTAATGAGCAGTTCTTC. Full variable domain (outside the CDR3, taken from reference TRBV7-9 and TRBJ2-1): DTGVSQNPRHKITKRGQNVTFRCDPISEHNRLYWYRQTLGQGPEFLTYFQNEAQLEKSRLLSDRFSAERPKGSFSTLEIQRTEQGDSAMYLCASSLALTGNEQFFGPGTRLTVL.

This clone was recorded only once. The rearrangement joins TRBV7-2 to TRBJ2-5; D unresolved. CDR1 is SGHTA and CDR2 is FQGNSA in the germline V gene. This CDR3 has 15 amino acids. Trimming left V 5 bases short and J 1 base short, with 14 bases between. Here the CDR3 DNA reads TGTGCCAGCAGCCCCCTCGTGGGCCTCCAAGAGACCCAGTACTTC. Amino acid sequence: CASSPLVGLQETQYF.

The chain is built from TRBV5-1 and TRBJ2-7; no clear D gene. This CDR3 spans 13 amino acids. The ends were cut back, 2 bases at V and 5 bases at J, with 11 bases in the middle. CDR1 and CDR2 from the germline V gene are SGHRS and YFSETQ. As DNA, the CDR3 is TGCGCCAGCAGCTTCCCCACTCTAGACGAGCAGTACTTC. It translates to CASSFPTLDEQYF.

V usage is TRBV18 and J usage is TRBJ2-7; the match to TRBD1 covers 8 bases. The CDR3 spans 15 residues. Per germline, CDR1 KGHSH and CDR2 LQKENI. The V and J ends lost 5 bases and 3 bases, in that order; junction bases with no gene match: 9. As DNA, the CDR3 is TGTGCCAGCTCAGTAGGTGGACAGGGTAACTACGAGCAGTACTTC. Translating gives CASSVGGQGNYEQYF.

This clone was seen a few times. The V gene is TRBV7-2, the J gene TRBJ1-3, with unresolved D. V was shortened by 4 bases and J by 1 base, with 20 bases between the two germline ends. CDR1 and CDR2 (germline): SGHTA, FQGNSA. The length of the CDR3 is 18 residues. DNA for the CDR3: TGTGCCAGCAGCTCCAAGGCACCGACTCGGACGTCTGGAAACACCATATATTTT. Translating it yields CASSSKAPTRTSGNTIYF.

CDR3 coding DNA: TGTGCCAGCAGCTACAGCGGGAGGGCCGCCGAGCAGTACTTC. Translating it yields CASSYSGRAAEQYF. The V and J genes are TRBV7-2 and TRBJ2-7; TRBD2 agrees at 10 bases. The CDR3 totals 14 residues. CDR1 is SGHTA, CDR2 FQGNSA, per germline. V dropped 4 bases and J dropped 6; count of bases not matched to a gene: 6.

The rearrangement uses TRBV11-3 and TRBJ2-3; no reliable D call. This CDR3 has 13 residues. The V gene's germline CDR1 is SGHNT and CDR2 YENEEA. V was pared by 5 bases and J by 5 bases, with 11 bases between. The CDR3: CASSGQRQDTQYF. The DNA of the CDR3 is TGTGCCAGCAGCGGGCAGAGGCAAGATACGCAGTATTTT.

The chain uses TRBV11-3 and TRBJ2-1; TRBD2 might be the D (6 bases). Trimming removed 3 bases at V and 2 bases at J, with 17 bases between. This CDR3 has 17 amino acids. CDR1 and CDR2 (germline): SGHNT, YENEEA. CDR3 loop: CASSFTAGTLPYNEQFF. Here the CDR3 DNA reads TGTGCCAGCAGCTTTACCGCCGGGACTCTCCCCTACAATGAGCAGTTCTTC. Combining the CDR3 with reference TRBV11-3 and TRBJ2-1 gives the whole variable domain EAGVVQSPRYKIIEKKQPVAFWCNPISGHNTLYWYLQNLGQGPELLIRYENEEAVDDSQLPKDRFSAERLKGVDSTLKIQPAELGDSAVYLCASSFTAGTLPYNEQFFGPGTRLTVL.

The CDR3 region is CASSLSPIGASGANVLTF. Here the CDR3 DNA reads TGTGCCAGCAGTTTGTCGCCTATCGGGGCCTCTGGGGCCAACGTCCTGACTTTC. V is TRBV27 and J is TRBJ2-6, with D perhaps matching TRBD1 or TRBD2 (5 bases each). The CDR3 consists of 18 residues. The germline V and J ends were trimmed by 3 bases and 0 bases, with 15 bases remaining between them. CDR1 and CDR2 from the germline V gene are MNHEY and SMNVEV (reference sequence).

The genes are TRBV5-5 and TRBJ1-5; the D gene is possibly TRBD1 (5 bases). V lost 5 bases and J 0 bases, leaving 12 bases between the germline ends. This CDR3 is 15 amino acids long. Germline CDR1 SGHKS, CDR2 YYEKEE (reference sequence). The CDR3, as DNA: TGTGCCAGCAGAGACAGATTCAATAGCAATCAGCCCCAGCATTTT. Residues: CASRDRFNSNQPQHF. Complete variable domain (other parts from reference TRBV5-5 and TRBJ1-5): DAGVTQSPTHLIKTRGQQVTLRCSPISGHKSVSWYQQVLGQGPQFIFQYYEKEERGRGNFPDRFSARQFPNYSSELNVNALLLGDSALYLCASRDRFNSNQPQHFGDGTRLSIL.

The J gene is TRBJ1-2, the V gene TRBV9; a weak D match, TRBD1 (5 bases). The CDR3 extends over 14 amino acids. Germline CDR1 reads SGDLS; CDR2 reads YYNGEE. V lost 0 bases and J 2 bases, leaving 8 bases between the germline ends. For the CDR3, the DNA is TGTGCCAGCAGCGTAGGTGGGGGAAACTATGGCTACACCTTC. Translated, it gives CASSVGGGNYGYTF.

This chain connects TRBV5-1 to TRBJ2-7; 9 nucleotides agree with TRBD1. Per germline, CDR1 SGHRS and CDR2 YFSETQ. The CDR3 totals 13 residues. The junction had 2 bases not matched to a gene; V was cut back by 3 bases and J by 4 bases. The CDR3 is CASSWDRAYEQYF. The CDR3 nucleotides are TGCGCCAGCAGCTGGGACAGGGCTTACGAGCAGTACTTC.

This sequence joins TRBV5-1 and TRBJ2-7, with D possibly matching TRBD2 (6 bases). The germline V and J ends were trimmed by 3 bases and 0 bases, with 13 bases remaining between them. The CDR3 is made up of 15 amino acids. Germline loops: CDR1 SGHRS, CDR2 YFSETQ. DNA for the CDR3: TGCGCCAGCAGCTCCGCCCCCGGGAGCTCCTACGAGCAGTACTTC. It yields the protein CASSSAPGSSYEQYF.

The chain carries TRBV5-1 and TRBJ2-2; no clear D gene. V lost 2 bases to trimming and J lost 0 bases, with 8 bases between them. This CDR3 spans 15 amino acids. Germline loops: CDR1 SGHRS, CDR2 YFSETQ. The CDR3, as DNA: TGCGCCAGCAGCTTTGGCAGATCGAACACCGGGGAGCTGTTTTTT. The encoded protein is CASSFGRSNTGELFF. Based on the CDR3 plus reference TRBV5-1 and TRBJ2-2, the full variable domain is KAGVTQTPRYLIKTRGQQVTLSCSPISGHRSVSWYQQTPGQGLQFLFEYFSETQRNKGNFPGRFSGRQFSNSRSEMNVSTLELGDSALYLCASSFGRSNTGELFFGEGSRLTVL.

The V call is TRBV5-1, the J call TRBJ2-1; 10 positions agree with TRBD2. There are 17 residues in the CDR3. The J segment lost 3 bases and the V segment lost 1 base, leaving 7 bases of the junction unmatched. The germline CDR1 and CDR2 sequences are SGHRS and YFSETQ. For the CDR3, the DNA is TGCGCCAGCAGCTTGTCCCGAGCGGGAGGGTTCTACAATGAGCAGTTCTTC. Translating it yields CASSLSRAGGFYNEQFF.

The chain employs TRBV15 and TRBJ1-2; no clear D gene. Germline V gene data show CDR1 as LNHNV and CDR2 as YYDKDF (reference sequence). There are 14 residues in the CDR3. V was pared by 5 bases and J by 0 bases, with 10 bases between. CDR3 loop: CATSQDRANYGYTF. The CDR3 DNA reads as TGTGCCACCAGCCAGGATCGGGCTAACTATGGCTACACCTTC.